What follows are 32 T cell receptor beta chains derived from one specimen sequenced in a study of Ad26.COV2.S vaccination and SARS-CoV-2 variants. Method: immunoSEQ multiplex PCR; TCRdb's copy keeps in-frame clones and lacks some. Here the sample spans hundreds of thousands of clones, about 91% being singletons. Sample: peripheral blood, taken after recovery from COVID-19. All receptors derive from a human donor who had recovered from COVID-19.

This chain joins TRBV7-6 and TRBJ2-5; 8 bases are shared with TRBD1. The V gene end was trimmed by 4 bases and the J gene end by 5 bases; junction bases not matched to a gene: 15. CDR3 size: 17 residues. CDR1 and CDR2 from the germline V gene are SGHVS and FNYEAQ. The chain's CDR3 is CASSSYSQGADFETQYF. CDR3 DNA sequence: TGTGCCAGCAGCTCCTATTCCCAGGGGGCGGACTTTGAGACCCAGTACTTC.

V and J are TRBV13 and TRBJ2-2; the D gene could be TRBD1 or TRBD2 (5 bases each). The V gene's germline CDR1 is PRHDT and CDR2 FYEKMQ (reference sequence). The CDR3 runs to 13 residues. V lost 6 bases and J 6 bases, leaving 11 bases between the germline ends. This CDR3 is CASRPSGPGELFF. The DNA of the CDR3 is TGTGCCAGCAGGCCCTCGGGGCCCGGGGAGCTGTTTTTT.

The V and J genes are TRBV4-3 and TRBJ1-3; 8 positions match TRBD1. The CDR3 runs 15 residues. The J segment lost 2 bases and the V segment lost 4 bases, leaving 4 bases of the junction unmatched. In germline, CDR1 is LGHNA, CDR2 YSLEER. This chain's CDR3 is CASSRTGNTGNTIYF. The CDR3 DNA is TGCGCCAGCAGCCGGACAGGGAACACTGGAAACACCATATATTTT.

The chain is built from TRBV7-3 and TRBJ2-1, with TRBD2 identical over 14 bases. V was pared by 5 bases and J by 2 bases, with 5 bases of the junction left unmatched. The CDR3 spans 17 residues. Germline assignment: CDR1 SGHTA and CDR2 FQGTGA. The CDR3: CASSLGGLAGAYNEQFF. The CDR3 DNA follows: TGTGCCAGCAGCCTAGGGGGACTAGCGGGGGCCTACAATGAGCAGTTCTTC. Full variable domain (rest looked up from reference TRBV7-3 and TRBJ2-1): GAGVSQTPSNKVTEKGKYVELRCDPISGHTALYWYRQSLGQGPEFLIYFQGTGAADDSGLPNDRFFAVRPEGSVSTLKIQRTERGDSAVYLCASSLGGLAGAYNEQFFGPGTRLTVL.

CDR3 sequence (DNA): TGTGCCAGCAGTACTAGCGGGGGGGCTTTTTTCTTC. Its translation is CASSTSGGAFFF. The chain combines TRBV2 with TRBJ2-1; 13 bases align to TRBD2. This CDR3 comprises 12 residues. Losses at the gene ends were 5 bases for V and 16 bases for J; bases not matched to a gene: 5. Germline V gene lookup returns CDR1 SNHLY and CDR2 FYNNEI.

The CDR3 nucleotides are TGCGCCAGCAGCGCCCTGGGTACTATCTCCTACAATGAGCAGTTCTTC. Translating it yields CASSALGTISYNEQFF. This chain connects TRBV4-3 to TRBJ2-1; D is unresolved. The CDR3 length is 16 residues. Germline V gene lookup returns CDR1 LGHNA and CDR2 YSLEER. With 5 bases removed from V and 0 bases from J, the gap between germline ends came to 14 bases.

This clone was picked up one time. This sequence joins TRBV5-8 and TRBJ1-2; the D is unclear. Between the trimmed V and J ends, which lost 0 bases and 0 bases, there was a span of 9 bases. Germline CDR1 SGHTS, CDR2 YDEGEE. CDR3 size: 15 residues. The CDR3: CASSLVRAANYGYTF. The CDR3 region has the DNA TGTGCCAGCAGCTTGGTGCGGGCAGCTAACTATGGCTACACCTTC.

The chain couples TRBV4-1 to TRBJ2-7, with 7 nucleotides matching TRBD1. The CDR3 length is 16 residues. J lost 4 bases, V lost 2 bases, and 11 bases had no gene match. Germline V gene data show CDR1 as MGHRA and CDR2 as YSYEKL. The CDR3: CASSQTQTGYTYEQYF. The CDR3 DNA reads TGCGCCAGCAGCCAAACCCAGACAGGGTATACTTACGAGCAGTACTTC.

The chain couples TRBV7-9 to TRBJ2-3; D may be TRBD1 (5 bases). The CDR3 totals 15 residues. The V gene lost 5 bases and the J gene lost 0 bases, with 12 bases spanning the gap. Germline CDR1 SEHNR, CDR2 FQNEAQ (reference sequence). The CDR3 DNA reads as TGTGCCAGCAGCAGGGAAGGGGATAGCACAGATACGCAGTATTTT. It is translated as CASSREGDSTDTQYF.

The chain employs TRBV19 and TRBJ1-2; D unclear. V lost 1 base and J 2 bases, leaving 11 bases between the germline ends. There are 15 residues in the CDR3. In germline, CDR1 is LNHDA, CDR2 SQIVND (reference sequence). CDR3 loop: CASSIVVGGNYGYTF. The CDR3 nucleotides read TGTGCCAGTAGTATAGTCGTAGGCGGGAACTATGGCTACACCTTC.

This clone turned up a few times. The rearrangement links TRBV5-6 to TRBJ2-7; TRBD2 aligns across 8 bases. This CDR3 region has 16 residues. V trimming: 0 bases; J trimming: 0 bases; junction bases outside the gene matches: 5. CDR1 is SGHDT and CDR2 is YYEEEE in the germline V gene. The CDR3 DNA is TGTGCCAGCAGCTTGGGGCTTAGCGGGGCCTCCTACGAGCAGTACTTC. Translated, it gives CASSLGLSGASYEQYF.

The chain joins TRBV3-1 (or the pseudogene TRBV3-2) to TRBJ1-3; no firm D call. Germline V gene sequence: CDR1 LGHDT, CDR2 YNNKEL (reference sequence). CDR3 size: 14 residues. V was pared by 1 base and J by 11 bases, with 15 bases between. The chain's CDR3 is CASSQVFVGGPIYF. CDR3 nucleotides: TGTGCCAGCAGCCAAGTATTCGTCGGTGGGCCCATATATTTT.

The genes are TRBV29-1 and TRBJ2-7; unclear D gene. From germline, CDR1 is SQVTM and CDR2 ANQGSEA. The CDR3 is 12 residues long. Trimming took off 4 bases at V and 6 bases at J, with 13 bases between the two ends. The CDR3 loop reads CSVGGWAVEQYF. The CDR3 DNA sequence: TGCAGCGTTGGGGGATGGGCTGTCGAGCAGTACTTC.

The chain is built from TRBV5-1 and TRBJ2-7, with D tentatively TRBD1 (6 bases). Germline V CDR1 and CDR2: SGHRS, YFSETQ. This CDR3 region has 15 residues. The V gene lost 4 bases and the J gene lost 9 bases, with 23 bases spanning the gap. The CDR3 region has the DNA TGCGCCAGCAGCCGCACCGGGACACAGGTAGTATCGCAGTACTTC. It is translated as CASSRTGTQVVSQYF.

This chain uses TRBV19 with TRBJ2-5, with D possibly matching TRBD2 (7 bases). Per germline, CDR1 LNHDA and CDR2 SQIVND (reference sequence). There are 15 residues in the CDR3. V was clipped by 1 base and J by 2 bases, with 11 bases between them. Here the CDR3 DNA reads TGTGCCAGTAGTATAGGCCGGGGGGCGCAAGAGACCCAGTACTTC. Protein product: CASSIGRGAQETQYF.

This rearrangement joins TRBV7-8 to TRBJ2-7, with D possibly TRBD2 on 6 matching bases. CDR1 and CDR2 from the germline V gene are SGHVS and FQNEAQ. The length of the CDR3 is 15 residues. The V and J ends lost 0 bases and 1 base respectively, with 10 bases between them. CDR3 protein: CASSLASGPSYEQYF. The DNA for the CDR3 is TGTGCCAGCAGCTTAGCTAGCGGTCCGTCCTACGAGCAGTACTTC.

This chain connects TRBV7-8 to TRBJ1-2; D is unclear. The germline V gene has CDR1 SGHVS and CDR2 FQNEAQ. The ends were cut back, 5 bases at V and 5 bases at J, with 12 bases in the middle. This CDR3 has 13 amino acids. CDR3: CASSPGWRYGYTF. DNA for the CDR3: TGTGCCAGCAGCCCCGGGTGGAGGTATGGCTACACCTTC.

V gene TRBV6-5 combines with J gene TRBJ2-5, with 8 nucleotides matching TRBD1. This CDR3 region has 15 residues. Germline trimming cut 2 bases from V and 1 base from J; bases unmatched to any gene: 3. Germline-derived CDR1 and CDR2 are MNHEY and SVGAGI. The CDR3 DNA reads TGTGCCAGCAGTTACGTCGACAGGGGCCAAGAGACCCAGTACTTC. Translated, it gives CASSYVDRGQETQYF.

The rearrangement uses TRBV9 and TRBJ1-2, with TRBD1 as a possible D gene (6 bases). The CDR3 covers 16 residues. V was shortened by 0 bases and J by 6 bases, with 18 bases between the two germline ends. Germline assignment: CDR1 SGDLS and CDR2 YYNGEE. The CDR3 coding sequence is TGTGCCAGCAGCGTAGGATGGGCAGGGGTAATGAATGGCTACACCTTC. This translates into CASSVGWAGVMNGYTF.

This chain connects TRBV5-4 to TRBJ2-7, with 7 bases fitting TRBD1. V dropped 4 bases and J dropped 5; count of bases not matched to a gene: 6. The CDR3 has 13 residues. Germline V gene lookup returns CDR1 SGHNT and CDR2 YYREEE (reference sequence). DNA for the CDR3: TGTGCCAGCAGCACCTACAGGGGTAACGAGCAGTACTTC. Translation gives CASSTYRGNEQYF.

The V and J genes are TRBV7-9 and TRBJ1-1, with a weak D call TRBD1 (5 bases). CDR3 size: 15 residues. Germline loops: CDR1 SEHNR, CDR2 FQNEAQ (reference sequence). The germline V and J ends were trimmed by 2 bases and 1 base, with 11 bases remaining between them. The CDR3 protein is CASSLRSTENTEAFF. Written as DNA, the CDR3 is TGTGCCAGCAGCTTAAGGTCGACAGAGAACACTGAAGCTTTCTTT.

The chain uses TRBV6-5 and TRBJ1-2; no definite D call. The CDR3 is 13 amino acids. Per the germline V gene, CDR1 is MNHEY and CDR2 is SVGAGI. Trimming shortened V by 6 bases and J by 1 base, and 9 bases separated the two germline ends. The CDR3 protein is CASRIPDNYGYTF. For the CDR3, the DNA is TGTGCCAGCAGGATACCAGATAACTATGGCTACACCTTC.

The chain recombines TRBV10-1 with TRBJ1-6; D ambiguous. Trimming shortened V by 5 bases and J by 13 bases, and 24 bases separated the two germline ends. Germline lookup yields CDR1 WNHNN and CDR2 SYGVQD (reference sequence). The CDR3 is made up of 16 amino acids. The CDR3 nucleotides read TGCGCCAGCAGTCCCGGGCCAGGCACGCTCGGGGTCCCCCTCCACTTT. Residues: CASSPGPGTLGVPLHF.

V is TRBV5-4 and J is TRBJ1-2, with 7 bases lining up with TRBD1. Germline CDR1 reads SGHNT; CDR2 reads YYREEE (reference sequence). The CDR3 spans 15 residues. After removal of 3 bases from V and 4 bases from J, the junction contained 9 bases not matched to a gene. The CDR3 DNA is TGTGCCAGCAGCTCCCGGACAGGAAGGGTCTATGGCTACACCTTC. Translating gives CASSSRTGRVYGYTF.

The chain has TRBV2 and TRBJ1-2; 9 bases align to TRBD1. Per the germline V gene, CDR1 is SNHLY and CDR2 is FYNNEI. Unmatched junction bases numbered 5, after V lost 2 bases and J lost 13 bases. The CDR3 extends over 12 amino acids. CDR3 amino acids: CASSELDRGCTF. CDR3 nucleotide sequence: TGTGCCAGCAGTGAACTGGACAGGGGATGCACCTTC.

The genes are TRBV20-1 and TRBJ1-5, with 7 bases aligning to TRBD1. CDR3 length: 15 amino acids. Germline V gives CDR1 DFQATT, CDR2 SNEGSKA (reference sequence). Trimming took 3 bases from V and 5 from J; bases not matched to a gene: 10. CDR3 sequence: CSASGSTGRDQPQHF. DNA of the CDR3: TGCAGTGCTAGTGGGTCGACAGGGAGGGATCAGCCCCAGCATTTT.

The rearrangement links TRBV6-5 to TRBJ1-2; a possible D gene is TRBD1 (5 bases). The CDR3 runs to 14 residues. Trimming took off 5 bases at V and 4 bases at J, with 14 bases between the two ends. The germline V gene has CDR1 MNHEY and CDR2 SVGAGI. The CDR3 spells CASSLGHNLYGYTF. In DNA, the CDR3 is TGTGCCAGCAGTCTCGGACACAACCTCTATGGCTACACCTTC.

The chain recombines TRBV6-4 with TRBJ2-3, with 11 bases lining up with TRBD2. Germline CDR1 reads MRHNA; CDR2 reads SNTAGT. This CDR3 has 15 amino acids. V dropped 6 bases and J dropped 4; count of bases not matched to a gene: 6. CDR3 protein: CASSLTSGGADTQYF. CDR3 DNA sequence: TGTGCCAGCAGCCTAACTAGCGGGGGCGCAGATACGCAGTATTTT.

This clone occurred a few times. The chain has TRBV7-9 and TRBJ1-6; 10 nucleotides line up with TRBD1. The CDR3 length is 19 residues. With V trimmed by 1 base and J by 8 bases, 14 bases remained unmatched. In germline, CDR1 is SEHNR, CDR2 FQNEAQ (reference sequence). The CDR3 nucleotides read TGTGCCAGCAGCTTAGGAGGGTCCGGGACAGGGGTGGAAGATTCACCCCTCCACTTT. It is translated as CASSLGGSGTGVEDSPLHF.

Only one count was recorded for this clone. CDR3 in amino acids: CASSTGQILFF. The CDR3 region has the DNA TGTGCCAGCAGCACGGGACAGATACTGTTTTTT. V is TRBV5-6 and J is TRBJ1-4; 7 bases map to TRBD1. Germline V CDR1 and CDR2: SGHDT, YYEEEE. J was trimmed by 13 bases and V by 4 bases; bases with no gene match: 4. This CDR3 has 11 amino acids.

The J gene is TRBJ1-2, the V gene TRBV25-1; 9 positions match TRBD1. Per the germline V gene, CDR1 is MGHDK and CDR2 is SYGVNS. J was trimmed by 6 bases and V by 6 bases; bases with no gene match: 5. This CDR3 spans 13 amino acids. CDR3 in DNA: TGTGCCAGCAGCAAGAGGACAGGGGATGGCTACACCTTC. Translated, it gives CASSKRTGDGYTF.

This clone was counted once. The chain joins TRBV10-3 to TRBJ1-1; D uncertain. Looked up from germline, CDR1 is ENHRY and CDR2 is SYGVKD. The CDR3 contains 12 residues. Deletions cut 6 bases from V and 10 bases from J, with 15 bases between. The DNA for the CDR3 is TGTGCCATCAGGGAAGTGAGTGGCCCAGCTTTCTTT. This translates into CAIREVSGPAFF.